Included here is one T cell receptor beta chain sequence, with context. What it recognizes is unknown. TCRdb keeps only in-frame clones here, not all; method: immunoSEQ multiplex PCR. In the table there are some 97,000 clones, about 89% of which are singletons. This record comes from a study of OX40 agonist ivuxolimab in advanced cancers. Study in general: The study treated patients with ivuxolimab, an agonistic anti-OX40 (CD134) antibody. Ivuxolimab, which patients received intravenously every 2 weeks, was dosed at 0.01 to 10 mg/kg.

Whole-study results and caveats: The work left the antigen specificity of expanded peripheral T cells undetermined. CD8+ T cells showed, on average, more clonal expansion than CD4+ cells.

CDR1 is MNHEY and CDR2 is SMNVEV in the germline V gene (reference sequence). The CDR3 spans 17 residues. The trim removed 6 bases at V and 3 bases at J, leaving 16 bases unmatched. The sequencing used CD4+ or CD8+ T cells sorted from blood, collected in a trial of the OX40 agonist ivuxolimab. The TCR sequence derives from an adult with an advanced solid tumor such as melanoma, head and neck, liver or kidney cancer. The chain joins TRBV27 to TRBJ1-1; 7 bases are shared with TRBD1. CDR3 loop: CASSTRRGLGLHTEAFF. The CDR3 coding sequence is TGTGCCAGCAGCACTCGAAGGGGGCTAGGCCTGCACACTGAAGCTTTCTTT.